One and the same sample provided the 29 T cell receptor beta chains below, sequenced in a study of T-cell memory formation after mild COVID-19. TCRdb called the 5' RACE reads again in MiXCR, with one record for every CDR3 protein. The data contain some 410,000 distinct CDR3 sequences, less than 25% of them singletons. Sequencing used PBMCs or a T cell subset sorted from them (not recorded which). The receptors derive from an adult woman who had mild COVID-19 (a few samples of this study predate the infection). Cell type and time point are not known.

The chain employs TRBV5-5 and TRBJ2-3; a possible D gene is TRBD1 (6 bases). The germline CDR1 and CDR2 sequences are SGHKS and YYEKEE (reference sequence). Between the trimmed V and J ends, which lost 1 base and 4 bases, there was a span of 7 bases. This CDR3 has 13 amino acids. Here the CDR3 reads CASSLQGSDTQYF. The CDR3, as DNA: TGTGCCAGCAGCTTGCAGGGGTCAGATACGCAGTATTTT.

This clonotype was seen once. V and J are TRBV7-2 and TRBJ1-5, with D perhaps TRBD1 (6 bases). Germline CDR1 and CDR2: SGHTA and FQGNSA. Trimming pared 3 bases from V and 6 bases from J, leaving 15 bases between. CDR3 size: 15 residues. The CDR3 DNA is TGTGCCAGCAGCTTTTTAGCGGGGGGCCCTCAGCCCCAGCATTTT. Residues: CASSFLAGGPQPQHF.

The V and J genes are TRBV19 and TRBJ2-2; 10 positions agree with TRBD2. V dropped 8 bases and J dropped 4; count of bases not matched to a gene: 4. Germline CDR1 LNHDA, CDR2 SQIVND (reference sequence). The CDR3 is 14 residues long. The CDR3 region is CASESGRGTGELFF. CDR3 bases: TGTGCCAGTGAGAGCGGGAGGGGCACCGGGGAGCTGTTTTTT. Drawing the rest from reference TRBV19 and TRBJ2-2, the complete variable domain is DGGITQSPKYLFRKEGQNVTLSCEQNLNHDAMYWYRQDPGQGLRLIYYSQIVNDFQKGDIAEGYSVSREKKESFPLTVTSAQKNPTAFYLCASESGRGTGELFFGEGSRLTVL.

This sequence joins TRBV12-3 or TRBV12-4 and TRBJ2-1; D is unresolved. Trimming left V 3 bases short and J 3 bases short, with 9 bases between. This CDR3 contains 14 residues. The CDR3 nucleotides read TGTGCCAGCAGTTTTGATAGTGTCTACAATGAGCAGTTCTTC. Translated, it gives CASSFDSVYNEQFF.

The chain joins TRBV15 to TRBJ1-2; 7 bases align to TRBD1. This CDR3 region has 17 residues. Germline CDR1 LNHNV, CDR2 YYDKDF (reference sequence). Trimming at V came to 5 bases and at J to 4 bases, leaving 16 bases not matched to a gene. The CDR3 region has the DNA TGTGCCACCAGCCTTACCTCCAACAGGGGTTTGGTCTATGGCTACACCTTC. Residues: CATSLTSNRGLVYGYTF.

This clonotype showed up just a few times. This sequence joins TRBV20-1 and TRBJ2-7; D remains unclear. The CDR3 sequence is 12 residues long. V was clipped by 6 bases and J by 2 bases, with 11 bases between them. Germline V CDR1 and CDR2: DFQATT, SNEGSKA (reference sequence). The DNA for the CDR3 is TGCAGTGCCCACCTCCAGACCTACGAGCAGTACTTC. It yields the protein CSAHLQTYEQYF.

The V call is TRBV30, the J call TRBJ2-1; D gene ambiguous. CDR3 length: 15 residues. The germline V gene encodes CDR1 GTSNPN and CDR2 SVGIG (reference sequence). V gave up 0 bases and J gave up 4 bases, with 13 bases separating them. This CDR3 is CAWSVSSEIYNEQFF. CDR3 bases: TGTGCCTGGAGTGTTTCCTCCGAGATTTACAATGAGCAGTTCTTC.

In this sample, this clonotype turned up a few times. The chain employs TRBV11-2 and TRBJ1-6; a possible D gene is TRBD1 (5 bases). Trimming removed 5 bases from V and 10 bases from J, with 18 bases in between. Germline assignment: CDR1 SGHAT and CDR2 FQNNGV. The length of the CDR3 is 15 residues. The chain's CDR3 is CASSPPGTLGSPLHF. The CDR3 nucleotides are TGTGCCAGCAGCCCCCCCGGGACTCTAGGCTCACCCCTCCACTTT.

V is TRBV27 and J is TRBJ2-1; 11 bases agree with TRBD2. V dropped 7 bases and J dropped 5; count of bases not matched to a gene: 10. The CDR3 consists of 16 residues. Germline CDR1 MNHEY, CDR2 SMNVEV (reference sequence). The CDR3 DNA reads TGTGCCAGCACCACACGCGGGACTAGCGGAAACAATGAGCAGTTCTTC. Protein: CASTTRGTSGNNEQFF.

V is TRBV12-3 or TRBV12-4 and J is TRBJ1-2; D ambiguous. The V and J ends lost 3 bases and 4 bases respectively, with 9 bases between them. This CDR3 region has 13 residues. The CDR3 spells CASSLAVLYGYTF. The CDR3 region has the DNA TGTGCCAGCAGTTTGGCAGTCCTCTATGGCTACACCTTC.

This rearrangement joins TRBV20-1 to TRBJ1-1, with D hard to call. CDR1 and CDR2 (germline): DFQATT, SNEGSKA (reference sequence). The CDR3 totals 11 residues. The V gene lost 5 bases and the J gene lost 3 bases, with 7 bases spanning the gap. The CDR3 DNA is TGCAGTGCTTCCGGGGACACTGAAGCTTTCTTT. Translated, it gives CSASGDTEAFF.

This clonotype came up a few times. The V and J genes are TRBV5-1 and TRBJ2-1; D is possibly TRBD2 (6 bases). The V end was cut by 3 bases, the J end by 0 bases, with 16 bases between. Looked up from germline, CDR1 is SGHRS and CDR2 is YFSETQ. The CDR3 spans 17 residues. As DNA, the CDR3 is TGCGCCAGCAGCTCGATGGGACTCGCCAACTCCTACAATGAGCAGTTCTTC. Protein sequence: CASSSMGLANSYNEQFF.

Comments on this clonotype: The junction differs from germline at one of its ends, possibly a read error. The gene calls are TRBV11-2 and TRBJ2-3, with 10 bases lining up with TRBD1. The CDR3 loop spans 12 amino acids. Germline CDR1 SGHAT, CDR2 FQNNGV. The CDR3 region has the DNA TGTGCCAGCACCTTCAAGGGGACAGGGGTCGATTTT. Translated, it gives CASTFKGTGVDF.

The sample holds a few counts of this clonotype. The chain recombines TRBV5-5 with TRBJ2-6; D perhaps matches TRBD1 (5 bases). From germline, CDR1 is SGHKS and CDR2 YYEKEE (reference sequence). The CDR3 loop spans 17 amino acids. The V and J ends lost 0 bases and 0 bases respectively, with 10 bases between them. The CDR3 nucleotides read TGTGCCAGCAGCTTGGGGACATCAGTCTCTGGGGCCAACGTCCTGACTTTC. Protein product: CASSLGTSVSGANVLTF. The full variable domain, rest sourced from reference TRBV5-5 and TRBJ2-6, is DAGVTQSPTHLIKTRGQQVTLRCSPISGHKSVSWYQQVLGQGPQFIFQYYEKEERGRGNFPDRFSARQFPNYSSELNVNALLLGDSALYLCASSLGTSVSGANVLTFGAGSRLTVL.

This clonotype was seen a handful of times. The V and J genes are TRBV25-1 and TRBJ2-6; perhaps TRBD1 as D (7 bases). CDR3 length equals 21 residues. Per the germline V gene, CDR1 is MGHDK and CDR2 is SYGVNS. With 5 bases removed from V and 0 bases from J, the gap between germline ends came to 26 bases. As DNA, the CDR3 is TGTGCCAGCAGTCCCAGGGGGGAACTCGGACACCGAACCTCTGGGGCCAACGTCCTGACTTTC. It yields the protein CASSPRGELGHRTSGANVLTF.

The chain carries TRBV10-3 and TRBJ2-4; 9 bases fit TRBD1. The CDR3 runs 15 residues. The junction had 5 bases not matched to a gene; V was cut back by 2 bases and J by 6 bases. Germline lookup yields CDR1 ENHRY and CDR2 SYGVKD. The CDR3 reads CAISEDRGIGNIQYF. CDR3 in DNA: TGTGCCATCAGTGAGGACAGGGGGATTGGAAACATTCAGTACTTC.

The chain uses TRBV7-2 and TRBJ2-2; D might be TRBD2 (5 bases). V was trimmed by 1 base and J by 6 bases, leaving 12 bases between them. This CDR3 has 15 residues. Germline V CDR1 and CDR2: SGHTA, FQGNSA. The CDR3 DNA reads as TGTGCCAGCAGCTTAGAGATCGGGATTTCCGGGGAGCTGTTTTTT. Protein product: CASSLEIGISGELFF.

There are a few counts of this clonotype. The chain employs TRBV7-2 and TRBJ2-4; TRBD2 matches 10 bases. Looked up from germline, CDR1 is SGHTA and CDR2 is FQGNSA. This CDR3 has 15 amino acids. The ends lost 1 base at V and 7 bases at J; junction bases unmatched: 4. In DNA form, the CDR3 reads TGTGCCAGCAGCTTAGGGAGCGGGAGGGGTAACATTCAGTACTTC. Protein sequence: CASSLGSGRGNIQYF.

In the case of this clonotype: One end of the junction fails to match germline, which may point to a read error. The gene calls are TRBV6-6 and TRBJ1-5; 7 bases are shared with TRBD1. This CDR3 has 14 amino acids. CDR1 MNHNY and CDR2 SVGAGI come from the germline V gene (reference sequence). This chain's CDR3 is CASSRDSLNQLQHF. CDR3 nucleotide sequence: TGTGCCAGCAGTAGGGACAGCTTGAATCAGCTCCAGCATTTT.

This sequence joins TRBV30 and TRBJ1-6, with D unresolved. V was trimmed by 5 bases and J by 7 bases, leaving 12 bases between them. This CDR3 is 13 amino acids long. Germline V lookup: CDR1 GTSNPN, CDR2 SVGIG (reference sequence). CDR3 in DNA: TGTGCCTGGGACCCGGTCGGAAATTCACCCCTCCACTTT. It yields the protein CAWDPVGNSPLHF.

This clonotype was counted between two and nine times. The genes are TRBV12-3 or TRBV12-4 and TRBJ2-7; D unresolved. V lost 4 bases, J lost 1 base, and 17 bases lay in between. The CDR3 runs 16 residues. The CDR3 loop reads CASSSPRQALSYEQYF. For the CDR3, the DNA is TGTGCCAGCAGTTCCCCACGGCAAGCTTTATCCTACGAGCAGTACTTC.

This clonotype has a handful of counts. The CDR3 bases are TGTGCCAGCAGCTTAGGTGGCGGGAGCTCCTACGAGCAGTACTTC. Protein sequence: CASSLGGGSSYEQYF. V gene TRBV7-2 combines with J gene TRBJ2-7; 7 bases match TRBD2. The CDR3 covers 15 residues. The ends lost 1 base at V and 0 bases at J; junction bases unmatched: 3. Germline-derived CDR1 and CDR2 are SGHTA and FQGNSA.

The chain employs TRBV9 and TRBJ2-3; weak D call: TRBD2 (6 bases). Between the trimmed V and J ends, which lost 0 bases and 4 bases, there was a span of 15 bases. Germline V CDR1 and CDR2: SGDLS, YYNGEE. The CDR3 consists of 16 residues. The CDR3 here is CASSVDPTSGPDTQYF. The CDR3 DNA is TGTGCCAGCAGCGTAGACCCGACTAGTGGCCCAGATACGCAGTATTTT.

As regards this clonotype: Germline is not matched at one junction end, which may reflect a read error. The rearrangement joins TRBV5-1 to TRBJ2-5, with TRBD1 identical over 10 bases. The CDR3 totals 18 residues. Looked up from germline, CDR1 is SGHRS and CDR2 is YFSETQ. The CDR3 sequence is CASSSTKKDRGVQENQYF. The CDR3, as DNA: TGCGCCAGCAGCTCGACGAAAAAGGACAGGGGGGTCCAAGAGAACCAGTACTTC.

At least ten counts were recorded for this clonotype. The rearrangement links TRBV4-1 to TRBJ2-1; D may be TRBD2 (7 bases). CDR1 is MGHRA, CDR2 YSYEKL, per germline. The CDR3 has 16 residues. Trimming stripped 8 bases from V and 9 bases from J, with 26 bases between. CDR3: CASAQGVQGRVSEQFF. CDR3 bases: TGCGCCAGCGCCCAAGGGGTCCAGGGGAGGGTTAGTGAGCAGTTCTTC.

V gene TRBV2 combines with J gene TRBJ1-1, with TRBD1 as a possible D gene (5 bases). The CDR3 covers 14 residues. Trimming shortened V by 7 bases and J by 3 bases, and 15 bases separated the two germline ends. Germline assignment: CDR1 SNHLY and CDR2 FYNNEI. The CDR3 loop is CASIGAQEYTEAFF. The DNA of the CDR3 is TGTGCCAGCATCGGAGCACAGGAATACACTGAAGCTTTCTTT.

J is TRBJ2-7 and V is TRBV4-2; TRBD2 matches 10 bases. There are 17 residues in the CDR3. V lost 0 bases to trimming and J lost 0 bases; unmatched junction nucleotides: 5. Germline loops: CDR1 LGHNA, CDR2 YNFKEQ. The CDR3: CASSQDPSGGSSYEQYF. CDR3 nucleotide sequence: TGTGCCAGCAGCCAAGACCCTAGCGGGGGTAGCTCCTACGAGCAGTACTTC.

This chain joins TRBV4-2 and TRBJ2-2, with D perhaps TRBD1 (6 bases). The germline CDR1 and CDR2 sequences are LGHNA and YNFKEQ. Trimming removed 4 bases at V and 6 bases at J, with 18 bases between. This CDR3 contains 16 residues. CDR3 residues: CASSPSTGGWAGELFF. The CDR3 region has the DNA TGTGCCAGCAGCCCTTCGACAGGTGGCTGGGCCGGGGAGCTGTTTTTT.

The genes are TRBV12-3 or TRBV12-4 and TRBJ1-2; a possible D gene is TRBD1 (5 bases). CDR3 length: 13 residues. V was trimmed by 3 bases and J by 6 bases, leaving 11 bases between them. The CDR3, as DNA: TGTGCCAGCAGTTTGACAGTCAGGAATGGCTACACCTTC. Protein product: CASSLTVRNGYTF.